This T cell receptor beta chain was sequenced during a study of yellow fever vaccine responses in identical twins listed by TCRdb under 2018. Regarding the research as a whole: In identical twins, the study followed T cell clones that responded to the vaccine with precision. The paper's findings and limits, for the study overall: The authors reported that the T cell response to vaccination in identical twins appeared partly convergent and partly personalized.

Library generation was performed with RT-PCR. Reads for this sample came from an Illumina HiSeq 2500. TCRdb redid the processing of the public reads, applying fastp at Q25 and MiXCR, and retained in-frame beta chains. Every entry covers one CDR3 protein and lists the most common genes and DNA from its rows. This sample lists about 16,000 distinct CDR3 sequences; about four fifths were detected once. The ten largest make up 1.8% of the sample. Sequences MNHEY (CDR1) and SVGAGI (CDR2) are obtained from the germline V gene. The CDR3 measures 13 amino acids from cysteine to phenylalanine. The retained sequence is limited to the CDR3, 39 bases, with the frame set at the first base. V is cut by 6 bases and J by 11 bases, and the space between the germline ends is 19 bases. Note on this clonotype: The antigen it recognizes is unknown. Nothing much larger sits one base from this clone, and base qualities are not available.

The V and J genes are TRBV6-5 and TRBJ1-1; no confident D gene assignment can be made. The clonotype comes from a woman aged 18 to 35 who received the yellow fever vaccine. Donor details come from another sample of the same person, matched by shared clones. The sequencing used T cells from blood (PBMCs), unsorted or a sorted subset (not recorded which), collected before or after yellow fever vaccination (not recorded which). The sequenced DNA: TGTGCCAGCAGCTACATCCGAGGTAGCGGCGCTTTCTTT. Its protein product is CASSYIRGSGAFF.